Listed below are T cell receptor beta chains from one sample, sequenced in a study of regulatory T cells in long-lasting Graves disease. One entry per CDR3 protein, called by TCRdb with MiXCR from the multiplex PCR reads. The table has about 460,000 distinct CDR3 sequences, roughly 23% seen once. Sequenced here: peripheral blood mononuclear cells (PBMCs), sampled when the disease was refractory, from a patient treated with antithyroid drugs. The receptors stem from a female donor with Graves disease. CDR3s include the opening cysteine and the closing phenylalanine or tryptophan. A D gene is named only where the DNA matches it firmly. Size is stated for part of the rows, as once, few or many counts, or as a class when the clone is expanded.

d_call | clone_size | j_call | v_call | cdr3_aa | cdr3_nt
NA | NA | TRBJ2-3 | TRBV28 | CASYTWENTDTQYF | TGTGCCAGCTACACATGGGAGAACACAGATACGCAGTATTTT
NA | NA | TRBJ1-4 | TRBV28 | CASIGPTNEKLFF | TGTGCCAGCATAGGGCCAACTAATGAAAAACTGTTTTTT
TRBD2 | few | TRBJ2-7 | TRBV6-5 | CASSYGGLAGPGGQYF | TGTGCCAGCAGTTACGGGGGACTAGCGGGGCCCGGGGGGCAGTACTTC
NA | NA | TRBJ1-3 | TRBV7-2 | CASSFGGSSGNTIYF | TGTGCCAGCAGCTTCGGAGGATCATCTGGAAACACCATATATTTT
NA | NA | TRBJ2-1 | TRBV11-1 | CASSTSGRGTPYNEQFF | TGTGCCAGCAGCACTTCGGGTAGGGGGACTCCCTACAATGAGCAGTTCTTC
NA | few | TRBJ1-2 | TRBV7-3 | CASSSGAGYTF | TGTGCCAGCAGCTCTGGTGCTGGCTACACCTTC
NA | few | TRBJ1-1 | TRBV3-1 | CASSQEGRASGEAFF | TGTGCCAGCAGCCAAGAGGGTAGGGCGAGCGGCGAAGCTTTCTTT
NA | many | TRBJ1-1 | TRBV12-3/TRBV12-4 | CASYSIILRGRLMNTEAFF | TGTGCCAGCTATTCAATTATCTTACGAGGGCGTCTGATGAACACTGAAGCTTTCTTT
NA | once | TRBJ1-2 | TRBV20-1 | CSASPGLTNYGYTF | TGCAGTGCTAGCCCTGGACTCACTAACTATGGCTACACCTTC
NA | NA | TRBJ1-1 | TRBV19 | CASSRDGYTEAFF | TGTGCCAGTAGTAGGGACGGTTACACTGAAGCTTTCTTT
TRBD1 | NA | TRBJ1-1 | TRBV29-1 | CSVPTARTGFQGEAFF | TGCAGCGTTCCTACCGCCAGGACAGGGTTCCAGGGTGAAGCTTTCTTT
NA | few | TRBJ2-7 | TRBV2 | CASRQSYEQYF | TGTGCCAGCCGACAGTCCTACGAGCAGTACTTC
TRBD2 | few | TRBJ2-7 | TRBV7-2 | CASSFGAGAPYEQYF | TGTGCCAGCAGCTTCGGGGCGGGAGCGCCCTACGAGCAGTACTTC
NA | few | TRBJ2-3 | TRBV6-2/TRBV6-3 | CASRDSTDTQYF | TGTGCCAGCAGGGACAGCACAGATACGCAGTATTTT
NA | many | TRBJ1-5 | TRBV6-1 | CASRVKVTGPSAQHF | TGTGCCAGCAGAGTTAAGGTGACAGGTCCATCGGCCCAGCATTTT
NA | NA | TRBJ2-2 | TRBV12-3/TRBV12-4 | CASTPVTGQLFF | TGTGCCAGCACCCCGGTCACCGGGCAGCTGTTTTTT
TRBD1 | NA | TRBJ2-2 | TRBV12-3/TRBV12-4 | CASSEQGVAGELFF | TGTGCCAGCAGTGAACAGGGGGTGGCCGGGGAGCTGTTTTTT
TRBD1 | few | TRBJ2-5 | TRBV5-6 | CASSLLTGDGTQYF | TGTGCCAGCAGCTTATTAACAGGGGACGGGACCCAGTACTTC
NA | few | TRBJ2-7 | TRBV12-3/TRBV12-4 | CASSLIGGSYEQYF | TGTGCCAGCAGTTTAATCGGGGGAAGCTACGAGCAGTACTTC
NA | NA | TRBJ2-7 | TRBV28 | CASSSVTGAYEQYF | TGTGCCAGCAGTTCAGTGACAGGAGCCTACGAGCAGTACTTC
NA | many | TRBJ2-2 | TRBV9 | CASSVERGGTGELFF | TGTGCCAGCAGCGTAGAGAGGGGTGGGACCGGGGAGCTGTTTTTT
NA | NA | TRBJ1-4 | TRBV12-3/TRBV12-4 | CASSESRHTNEKLFF | TGTGCCAGCAGTGAATCCAGGCACACTAATGAAAAACTGTTTTTT